This T cell receptor (beta chain) derives from a study of blood T cells in healthy people across ages. Study-level information: About one barcoded beta molecule per two T cells was captured by template switching. Study-wide findings and caveats: TCR beta diversity tracked closely with naive T cell percentage.

Germline V CDR1 and CDR2: SGHTA, FQGTGA. Trimming removed 6 bases at V and 1 base at J, with 15 bases between. The CDR3 covers 15 residues. The authors ran a second PCR of roughly 6 to 11 cycles using a sample-barcoded 5' primer and a J-beta primer mix. TCRdb reprocessed the 5' RACE reads with MiXCR, giving one entry per CDR3 protein. The sample has approximately 1.5 million distinct CDR3 sequences, roughly 32% seen once; the top ten hold 11%. This clonotype was recorded many times. What it binds is not known. The total RNA that was extracted per sample amounted to at least 5.5 micrograms. The sequenced material came from blood. This sequence originates from a woman in her 30s in good health. The chain employs TRBV7-3 and TRBJ2-5; no reliable D call. As DNA, the CDR3 is TGTGCCAGCAGTCCCGGACCGACGCTCCAAGAGACCCAGTACTTC. Protein product: CASSPGPTLQETQYF.